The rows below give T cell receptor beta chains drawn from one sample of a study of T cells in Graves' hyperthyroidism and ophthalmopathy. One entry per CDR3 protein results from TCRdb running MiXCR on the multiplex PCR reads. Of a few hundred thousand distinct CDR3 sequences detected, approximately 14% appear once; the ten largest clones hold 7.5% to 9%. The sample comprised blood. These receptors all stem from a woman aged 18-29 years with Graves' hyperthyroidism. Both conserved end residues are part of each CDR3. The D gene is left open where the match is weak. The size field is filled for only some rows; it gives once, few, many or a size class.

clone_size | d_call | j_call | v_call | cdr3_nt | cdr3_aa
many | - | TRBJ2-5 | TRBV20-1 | TGCAGTGCCATGGGACCGGCCCAAGAGACCCAGTACTTC | CSAMGPAQETQYF
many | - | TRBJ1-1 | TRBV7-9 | TGTGCCAGCAGCCCCAGCGGGGGCAGGGAATCCACTGAAGCTTTCTTT | CASSPSGGRESTEAFF
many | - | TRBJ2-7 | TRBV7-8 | TGTGCCAGCAGCTTTAGCCTCACTAGCTCCTACGAGCAGTACTTC | CASSFSLTSSYEQYF
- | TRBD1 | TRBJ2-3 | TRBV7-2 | TGTGCCAGCAGCGCCCGGGACAGGGCGACAGATACGCAGTATTTT | CASSARDRATDTQYF
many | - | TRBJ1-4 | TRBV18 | TGTGCCAGCTCGGAATCCCGGGCCACAACGGAAAAACTGTTTTTT | CASSESRATTEKLFF
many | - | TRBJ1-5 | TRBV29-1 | TGCAGCGTTGGAAGGGACAATCAGCCCCAGCATTTT | CSVGRDNQPQHF
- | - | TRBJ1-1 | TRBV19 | TGTGCCAGTAGTTGGGAGGGTGGAACTGAAGCTTTCTTT | CASSWEGGTEAFF
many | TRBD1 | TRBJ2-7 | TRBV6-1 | TGTGCCAGCAGTTTCGAAGGGACAGGCGTGGGTGAGCAGTACTTC | CASSFEGTGVGEQYF
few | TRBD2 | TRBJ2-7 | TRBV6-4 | TGTGCCAGCCCCCCGGGGCTAGCGGGAGGGCCCTCAGGGGTCTACGAGCAGTACTTC | CASPPGLAGGPSGVYEQYF
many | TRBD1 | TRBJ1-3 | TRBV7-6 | TGTGCCAGCAGCTTCACCGGGACAGGGCCTGAGAACACCATATATTTT | CASSFTGTGPENTIYF
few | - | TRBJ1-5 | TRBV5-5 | TGTGCCAGCAGCTTTGGGGGGCGCGGAGGCAATCAGCCCCAGCATTTT | CASSFGGRGGNQPQHF
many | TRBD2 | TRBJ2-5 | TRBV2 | TGTGCCAGCGGGACTAGCAGGGAGACCCAGTACTTC | CASGTSRETQYF
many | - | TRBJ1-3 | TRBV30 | TGTGCCTGGAGTGTATTATCCTCTGGAAACACCATATATTTT | CAWSVLSSGNTIYF
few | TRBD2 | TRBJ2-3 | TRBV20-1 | TGCAGTGGGCGGGTACCGGGGGGGATCACAGATACGCAGTATTTT | CSGRVPGGITDTQYF
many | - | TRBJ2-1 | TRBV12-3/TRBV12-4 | TGTGCCAGCAGTTTGAGGGGCTCCTACAATGAGCAGTTCTTC | CASSLRGSYNEQFF
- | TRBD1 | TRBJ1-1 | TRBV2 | TGTGCCAGCAGTCGGACAGGGGGCGTGGGAAAAGCTTTCTTT | CASSRTGGVGKAFF
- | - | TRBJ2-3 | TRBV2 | TGTGCCAGCAGCCCCACTAGGGGGGGAGCAGATACGCAGTATTTT | CASSPTRGGADTQYF
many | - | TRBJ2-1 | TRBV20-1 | TGCAGTGCTAGAGATCCTCGGCCAAGCTCCTACAATGAGCAGTTCTTC | CSARDPRPSSYNEQFF
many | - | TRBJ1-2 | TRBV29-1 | TGCAGCGCTGGCCCGGGGGGCTATGGCTACACCTTC | CSAGPGGYGYTF
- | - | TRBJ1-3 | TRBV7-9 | TGTGCCAGCAGCTCGAGCGAGACGGGCCTCGGCCCTGGAAACACCATATATTTT | CASSSSETGLGPGNTIYF
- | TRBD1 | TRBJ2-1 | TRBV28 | TGTGCCAGCAGCAGGACAGGGATCAATGAGCAGTTCTTC | CASSRTGINEQFF
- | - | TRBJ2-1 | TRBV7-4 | TGTGCCAGCAGCTTCTCTAGCGCGCACTACAATGAGCAGTTCTTC | CASSFSSAHYNEQFF
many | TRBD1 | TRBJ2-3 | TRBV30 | TGTGCCTGGGACACGGGGACAGCCTTTCGCACAGATACGCAGTATTTT | CAWDTGTAFRTDTQYF
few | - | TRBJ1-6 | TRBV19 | TGTGCCAGCTCAGAAGGCCTAAGAATTAATTCACCCCTCCACTTT | CASSEGLRINSPLHF
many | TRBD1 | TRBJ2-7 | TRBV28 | TGTGCCAGCAGAACAGGGGGCCCCTCCTACGAGCAGTACTTC | CASRTGGPSYEQYF
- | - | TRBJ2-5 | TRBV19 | TGTGCCAGCAGCCGGAAGACTAGTCCGGAGACCCAGTACTTC | CASSRKTSPETQYF